This is a list of T cell receptor beta chains from one sample in a study of response to subunit inactivated influenza vaccine. TCRdb analysed the RT-PCR reads with MiXCR anew, one entry per CDR3 protein. The sample records hundreds of thousands of distinct CDR3 sequences, 7.6% being singletons. This specimen was PBMCs from blood, taken roughly 24 months after vaccination. The origin of the receptors is a man aged 45 to 75 who received an inactivated influenza vaccine. CDR3s include the opening cysteine and the closing phenylalanine or tryptophan. A D gene is named only where the DNA matches it firmly. The size entry is marked missing in some rows and otherwise reads once, few, many or a size class.

D | size | J | V | CDR3 | DNA
TRBD2 | - | TRBJ2-1 | TRBV6-2/TRBV6-3 | CASSTPQDTGTRYEQFF | TGTGCCAGCAGTACCCCCCAGGATACCGGGACTAGGTATGAGCAGTTCTTC
- | few | TRBJ2-5 | TRBV6-4 | CASSAQGGETQYF | TGTGCCAGCAGTGCCCAGGGTGGGGAGACCCAGTACTTC
- | - | TRBJ2-1 | TRBV2 | CASGPSPLNEQFF | TGTGCCAGCGGGCCTAGTCCCCTCAATGAGCAGTTCTTC
- | many | TRBJ2-7 | TRBV7-2 | CASSLYGRNSYEQYF | TGTGCCAGCAGCTTATACGGTCGGAACTCCTACGAGCAGTACTTC
TRBD1 | many | TRBJ2-7 | TRBV5-1 | CASNLGTGREQYF | TGCGCCAGCAACCTCGGGACAGGTCGCGAGCAGTACTTC
TRBD1 | few | TRBJ2-5 | TRBV3-1 | CASSQGRTGERETQYF | TGTGCCAGCAGCCAAGGAAGGACAGGGGAACGAGAGACCCAGTACTTC
TRBD2 | many | TRBJ2-1 | TRBV2 | CASSNSGSSYNEQFF | TGTGCCAGCAGTAACAGCGGGAGCTCCTACAATGAGCAGTTCTTC
- | - | TRBJ2-3 | TRBV9 | CASSVEVSRSDTQYF | TGTGCCAGCAGCGTAGAAGTTTCCCGATCAGATACGCAGTATTTT
- | few | TRBJ1-5 | TRBV20-1 | CSARGGINQPQHF | TGCAGTGCTAGGGGGGGGATCAATCAGCCCCAGCATTTT
- | many | TRBJ2-5 | TRBV4-2 | CASSQGRTGQETQYF | TGTGCCAGCAGCCAGGGACGGACGGGCCAAGAGACCCAGTACTTC
- | - | TRBJ1-1 | TRBV5-1 | CASSRQTSNTEAFF | TGCGCCAGCAGCCGACAGACGTCGAACACTGAAGCTTTCTTT
TRBD2 | many | TRBJ2-7 | TRBV10-3 | CAISESGKFFSYEQYF | TGTGCCATCAGTGAAAGCGGGAAGTTTTTTTCCTACGAGCAGTACTTC
- | many | TRBJ2-1 | TRBV12-3/TRBV12-4 | CASKQEVGSYNEQFF | TGTGCCAGCAAACAGGAGGTGGGGTCCTACAATGAGCAGTTCTTC
- | once | TRBJ2-7 | TRBV28 | CASSLDERRTYEQYF | TGTGCCAGCAGTTTAGACGAAAGGAGGACCTACGAGCAGTACTTC
- | few | TRBJ2-5 | TRBV7-9 | CASSHLDSFQETQYF | TGTGCCAGCAGCCATTTGGACAGCTTCCAAGAGACCCAGTACTTC
TRBD2 | - | TRBJ2-7 | TRBV28 | CASGPLAGGPYEQYF | TGTGCCAGCGGCCCACTAGCGGGAGGACCGTACGAGCAGTACTTC
- | many | TRBJ2-1 | TRBV5-1 | CASSLANRERFF | TGCGCCAGCAGCTTGGCCAACCGGGAGCGGTTCTTC
TRBD1 | many | TRBJ2-7 | TRBV4-2 | CASSPRDRAYEQYF | TGTGCCAGCAGCCCCCGGGACAGAGCCTACGAGCAGTACTTC
- | - | TRBJ2-2 | TRBV7-9 | CAIIYPLPYSPGELFF | TGTGCCATTATCTACCCTCTACCATACAGTCCCGGGGAGCTGTTTTTT
- | few | TRBJ2-1 | TRBV4-1 | CASSQEGGGATFHEQFF | TGCGCCAGCAGCCAAGAAGGAGGGGGGGCAACTTTCCATGAGCAGTTCTTC
TRBD1 | few | TRBJ1-1 | TRBV5-1 | CASSSRTGSTEAFF | TGCGCCAGCAGCTCCCGGACAGGGTCGACTGAAGCTTTCTTT
- | few | TRBJ2-3 | TRBV12-3/TRBV12-4 | CASSLQGFDTQYF | TGTGCCAGCAGTTTACAAGGGTTCGATACGCAGTATTTT
- | many | TRBJ2-1 | TRBV15 | CATSRPYNEQFF | TGTGCCACCAGCAGGCCTTACAATGAGCAGTTCTTC
- | - | TRBJ2-3 | TRBV29-1 | CSVVVTGDLDTQYF | TGCAGCGTTGTAGTAACGGGAGATTTAGATACGCAGTATTTT
- | many | TRBJ2-5 | TRBV29-1 | CSVLLGRGTQYF | TGCAGCGTGTTACTAGGCCGGGGGACCCAGTACTTC
- | - | TRBJ2-7 | TRBV6-1 | CASSVRTVYEQYF | TGTGCCAGCAGTGTTAGGACAGTCTACGAGCAGTACTTC
- | few | TRBJ2-2 | TRBV20-1 | CSAPVRGRGTGELFF | TGCAGTGCCCCTGTCAGGGGCAGGGGTACCGGGGAGCTGTTTTTT
TRBD2 | many | TRBJ2-7 | TRBV7-8 | CASSLELAGVNEQYF | TGTGCCAGCAGCTTAGAACTAGCGGGAGTGAACGAGCAGTACTTC
- | few | TRBJ2-7 | TRBV29-1 | CSVVGSARYEQYF | TGCAGCGTTGTTGGGAGCGCTCGATACGAGCAGTACTTC
TRBD1 | few | TRBJ2-1 | TRBV6-1 | CASSTTVGPGGEQFF | TGTGCCAGCAGTACCACAGTGGGGCCAGGGGGTGAGCAGTTCTTC
TRBD2 | - | TRBJ2-1 | TRBV12-3/TRBV12-4 | CASTPRLAGADNEQFF | TGTGCCAGCACCCCTCGACTAGCGGGGGCCGACAATGAGCAGTTCTTC
TRBD2 | - | TRBJ2-4 | TRBV27 | CASSLSSSGRLDIQYF | TGTGCCAGCAGTTTATCCTCTAGCGGGAGGTTGGACATTCAGTACTTC
TRBD1 | many | TRBJ1-1 | TRBV3-1 | CASSRGTGNTEAFF | TGTGCCAGCAGCCGCGGGACAGGGAACACTGAAGCTTTCTTT
- | few | TRBJ1-5 | TRBV24-1 | CATSDWKTGNQPQHF | TGTGCCACCAGTGATTGGAAGACAGGAAATCAGCCCCAGCATTTT
- | few | TRBJ1-2 | TRBV30 | CAWSGAGVTYGYTF | TGTGCCTGGAGTGGAGCAGGGGTTACCTATGGCTACACCTTC
- | many | TRBJ1-2 | TRBV6-5 | CASSYSGRSWRTSYGYTF | TGTGCCAGCAGTTACTCAGGGAGGTCGTGGAGGACATCTTATGGCTACACCTTC
- | many | TRBJ1-2 | TRBV6-1 | CASSEKGTSQRYYGYTF | TGTGCCAGCAGTGAAAAAGGGACATCCCAGAGATACTATGGCTACACCTTC
TRBD1 | few | TRBJ2-2 | TRBV10-3 | CAISPGQGFTGELFF | TGTGCCATCAGTCCGGGACAGGGATTCACCGGGGAGCTGTTTTTT
TRBD2 | many | TRBJ2-1 | TRBV10-3 | CAISVASGDEQFF | TGTGCCATCAGTGTTGCTAGCGGCGATGAGCAGTTCTTC
- | few | TRBJ1-1 | TRBV7-2 | CASSSTTGLNTEAFF | TGTGCCAGCAGCTCGACCACAGGGTTGAACACTGAAGCTTTCTTT
TRBD2 | many | TRBJ2-1 | TRBV3-1 | CASSLSGAANEQFF | TGTGCCAGCAGCCTTAGCGGGGCCGCCAATGAGCAGTTCTTC
- | - | TRBJ2-1 | TRBV12-3/TRBV12-4 | CASSFLRTIDHNEQFF | TGTGCCAGCAGTTTTTTGCGGACCATTGATCACAATGAGCAGTTCTTC
TRBD2 | - | TRBJ2-7 | TRBV4-3 | CASSQVTASGSYEQYF | TGCGCCAGCAGCCAAGTGACGGCTAGCGGGTCCTACGAGCAGTACTTC
TRBD2 | - | TRBJ2-3 | TRBV12-3/TRBV12-4 | CASSLGLAWMSDTQYF | TGTGCCAGCAGCTTGGGACTAGCGTGGATGTCAGATACGCAGTATTTT
TRBD1 | - | TRBJ1-2 | TRBV4-3 | CASSQEDRIPIYGYTF | TGCGCCAGCAGCCAAGAGGACAGGATACCGATTTATGGCTACACCTTC
- | many | TRBJ2-3 | TRBV5-1 | CASSNRRTADTQYF | TGCGCCAGCAGTAACAGGAGGACGGCAGATACGCAGTATTTT
TRBD2 | - | TRBJ2-5 | TRBV18 | CASSGLAGSETQYF | TGTGCCAGCTCAGGACTAGCGGGATCGGAGACCCAGTACTTC
TRBD1 | few | TRBJ2-4 | TRBV7-2 | CASSGGQGAAKNIQYF | TGTGCCAGCAGCGGGGGACAGGGGGCGGCCAAAAACATTCAGTACTTC
- | few | TRBJ2-7 | TRBV5-5 | CASSLEGLPHEQYF | TGTGCCAGCAGCCTCGAGGGACTCCCCCACGAGCAGTACTTC
- | - | TRBJ1-1 | TRBV23-1 | CASSLSRRPEAFF | TGCGCCAGCAGTCTAAGCAGGCGGCCTGAAGCTTTCTTT
- | many | TRBJ2-7 | TRBV7-2 | CASSLDRTTAYEQYF | TGTGCCAGCAGCTTAGACCGGACAACGGCCTACGAGCAGTACTTC